This T cell receptor (beta chain) comes out of a study of T cell repertoires in cytomegalovirus infection. The study's findings and limits: The ex vivo response showed dominance by HLA-C-restricted CMV-specific TCR beta clonotypes. Summed frequency of shared TCR beta families picked out CMV carriers who also had the relevant HLA.

This clonotype has just a few counts. Its antigen is still unknown. TCRdb analysed the reads with MiXCR anew, one entry per CDR3 protein. Among fewer than 200,000 distinct CDR3 sequences listed, around 14% were seen once. CDR1 is SGHDN and CDR2 is FVKESK in the germline V gene. V lost 3 bases and J lost 0, with 17 bases in between. This CDR3 is built from 17 residues. The genes are TRBV14 and TRBJ1-2; D gene ambiguous. The receptor was isolated from a human donor in good health (CMV status not recorded). Some clones in this sample may be carry-over from other donors' samples. Sequencing used PBMCs. CDR3 amino acids: CASSHTQRTNANYGYTF. The CDR3 bases are TGTGCCAGCAGCCATACTCAAAGAACTAACGCTAACTATGGCTACACCTTC.